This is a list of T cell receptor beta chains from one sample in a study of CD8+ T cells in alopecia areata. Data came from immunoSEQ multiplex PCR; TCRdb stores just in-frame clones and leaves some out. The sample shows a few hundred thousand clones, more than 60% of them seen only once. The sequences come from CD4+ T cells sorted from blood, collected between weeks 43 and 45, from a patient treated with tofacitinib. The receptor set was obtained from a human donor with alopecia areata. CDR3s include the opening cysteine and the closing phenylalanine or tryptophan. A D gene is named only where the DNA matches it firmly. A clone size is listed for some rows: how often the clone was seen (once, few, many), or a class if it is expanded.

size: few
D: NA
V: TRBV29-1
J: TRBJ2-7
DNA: TGCAGCGTTGCGCAGGGCTCCTACGAGCAGTACTTC
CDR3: CSVAQGSYEQYF

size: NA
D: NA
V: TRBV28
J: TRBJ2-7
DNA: TGTGCCAGCAGCCAACAGGGCACCTACGAGCAGTACTTC
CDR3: CASSQQGTYEQYF

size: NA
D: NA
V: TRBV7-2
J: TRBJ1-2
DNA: TGTGCCAGCAGCCTATCGAGGGAGTCGGGAGGCTACACCTTC
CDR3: CASSLSRESGGYTF

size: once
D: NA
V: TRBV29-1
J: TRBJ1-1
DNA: TGCAGCGCCTGCGAGGGGCCCAACACTGAAGCTTTCTTT
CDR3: CSACEGPNTEAFF

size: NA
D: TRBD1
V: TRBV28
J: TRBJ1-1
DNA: TGTGCCAGCAGTACAGGGGCCCTCAACACTGAAGCTTTCTTT
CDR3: CASSTGALNTEAFF

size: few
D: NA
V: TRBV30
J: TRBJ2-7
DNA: TGTGCCTGGAGTCCTACAAGATTTGAGCAGTACTTC
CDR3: CAWSPTRFEQYF

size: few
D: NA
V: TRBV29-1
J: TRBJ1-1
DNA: TGCAGCGTTGAACAGGCCATCACTGAAGCTTTCTTT
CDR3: CSVEQAITEAFF

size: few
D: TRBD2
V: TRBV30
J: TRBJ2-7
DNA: TGTGCCTTTCATCGCGGGGGCTACGAGCAGTACTTC
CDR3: CAFHRGGYEQYF

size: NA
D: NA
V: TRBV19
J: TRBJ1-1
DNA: TGTGCCAGTAGTAGTCAGGCAGGAACTGAAGCTTTCTTT
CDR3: CASSSQAGTEAFF

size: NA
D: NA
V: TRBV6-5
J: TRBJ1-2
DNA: TGTGCCAGCAGTTCGGATGACAGACTGCCTGGCTACACCTTC
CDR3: CASSSDDRLPGYTF

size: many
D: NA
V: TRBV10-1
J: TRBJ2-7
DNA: TGCGCCAGCAGTGTGGGACGAGGGCCTTACGAGCAGTACTTC
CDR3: CASSVGRGPYEQYF

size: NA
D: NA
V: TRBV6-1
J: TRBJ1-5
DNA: TGTGCCAGCCCCACTCGAAATAAAAATCAGCCCCAGCATTTT
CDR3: CASPTRNKNQPQHF

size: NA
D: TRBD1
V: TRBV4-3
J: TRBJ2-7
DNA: TGCGCCAGCAGCACCTCGGGACAGGGACTCTACGAGCAGTACTTC
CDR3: CASSTSGQGLYEQYF

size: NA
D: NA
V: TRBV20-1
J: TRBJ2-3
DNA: TGCAGTGCTAGTACAGGAGATACGCAGTATTTT
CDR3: CSASTGDTQYF

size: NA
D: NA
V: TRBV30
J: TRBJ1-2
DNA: TGTGCCTGGAGTGTACTCGATGGCTACACCTTC
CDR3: CAWSVLDGYTF

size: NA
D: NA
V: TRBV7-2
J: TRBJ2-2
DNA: TGTGCCAGCACTACCGGGAGCTACACCGGGGAGCTGTTTTTT
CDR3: CASTTGSYTGELFF

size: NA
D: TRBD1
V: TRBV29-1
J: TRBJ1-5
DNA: TGCAGCGTTGGGGGGCAGGGGGATCAGCCCCAGCATTTT
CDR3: CSVGGQGDQPQHF

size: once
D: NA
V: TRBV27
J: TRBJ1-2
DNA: TGTGCCAGCAGTTCCCCCGGGACGGGAAATGGCTACACCTTC
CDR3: CASSSPGTGNGYTF

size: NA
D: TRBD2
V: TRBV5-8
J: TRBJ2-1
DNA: TGTGCCAGCAGTCCCGAGGGTAGCGGGGGGGCATGGGAGCAGTTCTTC
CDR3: CASSPEGSGGAWEQFF

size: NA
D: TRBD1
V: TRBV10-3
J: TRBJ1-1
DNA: TGTGCCGCAAAGGACAGGGAGGACACTGAAGCTTTCTTT
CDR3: CAAKDREDTEAFF

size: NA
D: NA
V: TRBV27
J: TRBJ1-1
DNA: TGTGCCAGCAGTGGTGTTCCTCCGGCCCGTGAAGCTTTCTTT
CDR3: CASSGVPPAREAFF

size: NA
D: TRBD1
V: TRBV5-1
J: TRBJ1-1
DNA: TGCGCCAGCAGCGTCCAGGGGGCCAGGAACACTGAAGCTTTCTTT
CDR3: CASSVQGARNTEAFF

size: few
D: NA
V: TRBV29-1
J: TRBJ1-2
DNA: TGCAGCGTTTCGTCAGGCCCGATCTATGGCTACACCTTC
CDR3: CSVSSGPIYGYTF

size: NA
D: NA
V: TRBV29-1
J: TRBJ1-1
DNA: TGCAGCGGAGAAGGGGTCATGAACACTGAAGCTTTCTTT
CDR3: CSGEGVMNTEAFF

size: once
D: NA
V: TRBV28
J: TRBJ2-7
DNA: TGTGCCAGCAGCCAGCCCAGGGGACTCTCCTACGAGCAGTACTTC
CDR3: CASSQPRGLSYEQYF

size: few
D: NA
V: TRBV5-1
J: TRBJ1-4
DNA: TGCGCCAGCAGCCTATCCGGGACGGTAGGTGAAAAACTGTTTTTT
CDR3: CASSLSGTVGEKLFF

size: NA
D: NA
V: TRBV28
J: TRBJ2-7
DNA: TGTGCCAGCATCCACTCCTCTGGGGGCGTGTACGAGCAGTACTTC
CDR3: CASIHSSGGVYEQYF

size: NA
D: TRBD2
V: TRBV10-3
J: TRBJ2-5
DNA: TGTGCCATCAGGGTGAGCGGGGAAGAGACCCAGTACTTC
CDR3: CAIRVSGEETQYF

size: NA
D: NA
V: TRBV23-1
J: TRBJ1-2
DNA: TGCGCCAGCAGACCGGAGTGGGTGTTAGACTATGGCTACACCTTC
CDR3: CASRPEWVLDYGYTF

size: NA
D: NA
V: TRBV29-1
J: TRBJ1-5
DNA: TGCAGCGTTGAGGCGGCGGGGGATGGGCCCCAGCATTTT
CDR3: CSVEAAGDGPQHF

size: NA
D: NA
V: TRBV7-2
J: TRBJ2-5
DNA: TGTGCCAGCAGCTTCCAGAGTTCCCAGTACTTC
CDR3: CASSFQSSQYF

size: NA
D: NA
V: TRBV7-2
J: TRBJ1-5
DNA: TGTGCCAGCAGCCCACAGGGTTGGGCGGGTCAGCCCCAGCATTTT
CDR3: CASSPQGWAGQPQHF

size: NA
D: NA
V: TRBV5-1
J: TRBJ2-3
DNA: TGCGCCAGCAGCTTGAGGCTCAGGTTAACTAGCACAGATACGCAGTATTTT
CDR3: CASSLRLRLTSTDTQYF

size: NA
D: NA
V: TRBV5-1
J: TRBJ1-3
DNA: TGCGCCAGCAGCTTGGAGGGAAACACCATATATTTT
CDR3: CASSLEGNTIYF

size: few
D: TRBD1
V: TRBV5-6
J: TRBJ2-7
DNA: TGTGCCAGCAGCCGGGCGGGACAGGGGTCAAACGAGCAGTACTTC
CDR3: CASSRAGQGSNEQYF

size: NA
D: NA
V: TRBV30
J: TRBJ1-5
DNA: TGTGCCTGGAGTGTCAAACAGCCGAATCAGCCCCAGCATTTT
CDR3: CAWSVKQPNQPQHF

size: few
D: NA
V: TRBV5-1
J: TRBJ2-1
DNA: TGCGCCAGCCGTAGCCAAGGGACTGACAGCTACAATGAGCAGTTCTTC
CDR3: CASRSQGTDSYNEQFF

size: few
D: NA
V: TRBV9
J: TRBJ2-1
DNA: TGTGCCAGCAGCGTGGGGGGTTTGGACAATGAGCAGTTCTTC
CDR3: CASSVGGLDNEQFF

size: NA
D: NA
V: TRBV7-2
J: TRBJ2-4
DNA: TGTGCCAGCAGCTTTGTTGGTCTTCAGTACTTC
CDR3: CASSFVGLQYF

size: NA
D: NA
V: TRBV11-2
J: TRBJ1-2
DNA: TGTGCCAGCACCCTTCCGGGGAATGGCTACACCTTC
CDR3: CASTLPGNGYTF

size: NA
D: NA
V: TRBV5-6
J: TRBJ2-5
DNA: TGTGCCAGCAGCTTATTGGAGACCCAGTACTTC
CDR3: CASSLLETQYF

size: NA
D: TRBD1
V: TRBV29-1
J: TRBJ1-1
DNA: TGCAGCGTTGAAGACCTTAAACAGAACAGGGGACTGCTGAACACTGAAGCTTTCTTT
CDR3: CSVEDLKQNRGLLNTEAFF

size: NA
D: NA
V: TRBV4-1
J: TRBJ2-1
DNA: TGCGCCAGCAGCCAAGTCGAGCGGAGCAATGAGCAGTTCTTC
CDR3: CASSQVERSNEQFF